This T cell receptor (beta chain) was documented in a study of identical twins. Findings and caveats of the study: Instead of following the same donors, the conclusions were based on cross-sectional statistical analysis.

One entry per CDR3 protein results from TCRdb running MiXCR on the 5' RACE reads. The data contain around 510,000 distinct CDR3 sequences, around 15% of them singletons. Turning to this clonotype: Its antigen is not known.

The CDR3 spans 14 residues. Germline V lookup: CDR1 SNHLY, CDR2 FYNNEI. The V and J ends lost 7 bases and 4 bases respectively, with 13 bases between them. These same records also appear under a second study, on yellow fever vaccine responses in identical twins.

Sequenced sample: CD4+ T cells sorted from blood. The TCR comes from a woman aged 18-35 years in good health. The chain carries TRBV2 and TRBJ2-2; the D gene is possibly TRBD2 (7 bases). The CDR3, as DNA: TGTGCCAGCAAGGGAAGGGGGGGCACCGGGGAGCTGTTTTTT. This translates into CASKGRGGTGELFF.